This T cell receptor (beta chain) came from a study of cytomegalovirus exposure and HLA in healthy donors. This PCR relied on a set of 60 Vbeta primers and 13 Jbeta primers. The assay was immunoSEQ multiplex PCR, and TCRdb's table has in-frame clones only and misses some. The top ten hold about 5.6% of the sample, which has roughly 140,000 clones, around 79% seen once. This clone was recorded only once. This sequence originates from a man aged 30 to 45 in good health and CMV-seropositive. The sample was PBMCs.

CDR3 DNA sequence: TGTGCCAGCTCAGCTAGACAGGGGTCCTACGAGCAGTACTTC. This encodes CASSARQGSYEQYF. The chain joins TRBV18 to TRBJ2-7; TRBD1 aligns across 8 bases. The CDR3 runs 14 residues. Germline-derived CDR1 and CDR2 are KGHSH and LQKENI. After removal of 5 bases from V and 1 base from J, the junction contained 4 bases not matched to a gene.